This TCR beta chain was documented in a study of T cells in Graves' hyperthyroidism and ophthalmopathy. The study, taken as a whole, reports: Before onset, by a median of approximately 5.9 months, the model predicted ophthalmopathy. In the blood, most expanded thyroid clonotypes above 0.001 appeared as well. Ophthalmopathy stood apart from stable hyperthyroidism in a 13 V-J model.

At least ten counts were recorded for this clonotype. Its antigen is still unknown. Germline CDR1 reads DFQATT; CDR2 reads SNEGSKA (reference sequence). The CDR3 spans 13 residues. Germline trimming cut 6 bases from V and 4 bases from J; bases unmatched to any gene: 5. Each 10 ml fresh peripheral blood draw supplied the PBMCs. The TCR beta CDR3 regions underwent amplification using RNA transcripts as the source. When the TCR CDR3 underwent first-round RT-PCR, the HTBI primer set was used. TCRdb used MiXCR to reprocess the multiplex PCR reads, holding one entry per CDR3 protein. The sample records hundreds of thousands of distinct CDR3 sequences, over 35% being singletons.

The material sequenced was blood. This rearrangement joins TRBV20-1 to TRBJ1-2, with 10 bases that match TRBD1. This clonotype originated in a man in his late teens or twenties with Graves' hyperthyroidism. The CDR3 DNA reads TGCAGTGCCGGGGACAGGGGCGTCTATGGCTACACCTTC. This encodes CSAGDRGVYGYTF.